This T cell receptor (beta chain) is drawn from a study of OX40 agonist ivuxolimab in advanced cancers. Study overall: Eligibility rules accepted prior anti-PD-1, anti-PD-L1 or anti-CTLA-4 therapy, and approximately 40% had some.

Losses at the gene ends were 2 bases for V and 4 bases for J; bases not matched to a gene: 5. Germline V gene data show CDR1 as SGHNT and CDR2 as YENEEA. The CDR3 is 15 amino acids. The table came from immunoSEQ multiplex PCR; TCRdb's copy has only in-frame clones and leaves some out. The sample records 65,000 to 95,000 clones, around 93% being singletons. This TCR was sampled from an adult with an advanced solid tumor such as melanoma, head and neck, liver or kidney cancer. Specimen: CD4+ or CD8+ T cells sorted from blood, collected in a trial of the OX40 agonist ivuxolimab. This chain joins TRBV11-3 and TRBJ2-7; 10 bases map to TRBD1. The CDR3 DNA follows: TGTGCCAGCAGCTTACCGGGACAGGGGTTTTACGAGCAGTACTTC. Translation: CASSLPGQGFYEQYF.